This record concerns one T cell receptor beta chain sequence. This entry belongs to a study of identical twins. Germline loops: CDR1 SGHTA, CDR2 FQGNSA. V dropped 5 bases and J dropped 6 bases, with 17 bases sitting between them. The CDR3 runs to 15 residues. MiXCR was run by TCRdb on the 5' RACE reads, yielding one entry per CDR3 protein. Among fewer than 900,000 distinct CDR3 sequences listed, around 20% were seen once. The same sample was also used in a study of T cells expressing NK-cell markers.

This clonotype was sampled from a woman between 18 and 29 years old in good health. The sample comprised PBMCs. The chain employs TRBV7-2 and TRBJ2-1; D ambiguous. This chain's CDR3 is CASSLSSGRANEQFF. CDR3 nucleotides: TGTGCCAGCAGCCTTAGTTCGGGTAGGGCCAATGAGCAGTTCTTC.